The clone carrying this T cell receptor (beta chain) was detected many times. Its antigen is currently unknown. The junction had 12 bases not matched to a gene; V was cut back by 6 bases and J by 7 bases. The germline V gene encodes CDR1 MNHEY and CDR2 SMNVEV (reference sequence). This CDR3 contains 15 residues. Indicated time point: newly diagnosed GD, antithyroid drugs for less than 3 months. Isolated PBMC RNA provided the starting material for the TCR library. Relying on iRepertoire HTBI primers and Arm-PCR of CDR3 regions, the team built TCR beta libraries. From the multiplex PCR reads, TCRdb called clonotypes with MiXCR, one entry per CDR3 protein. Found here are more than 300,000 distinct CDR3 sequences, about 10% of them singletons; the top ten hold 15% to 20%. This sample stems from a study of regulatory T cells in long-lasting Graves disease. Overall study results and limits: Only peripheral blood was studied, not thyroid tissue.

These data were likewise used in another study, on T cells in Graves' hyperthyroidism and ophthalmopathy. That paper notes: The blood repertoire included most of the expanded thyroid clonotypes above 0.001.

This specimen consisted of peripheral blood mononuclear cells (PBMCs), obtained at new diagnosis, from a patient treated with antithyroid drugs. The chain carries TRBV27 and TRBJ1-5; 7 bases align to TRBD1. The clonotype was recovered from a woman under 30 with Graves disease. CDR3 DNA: TGTGCCAGCAGCCCTGGGACAGCCCGTTCGCAGCCCCAGCATTTT. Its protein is CASSPGTARSQPQHF.